This TCR beta chain comes out of a study of cytomegalovirus exposure and HLA in healthy donors. General observations from the study: In an earlier analysis, productive rearrangement rates for most beta V segments clustered near 87% or 30%. In vitro assays verified that a few CMV-associated chains recognized CMV antigens specifically.

The PCR ran on 60 Vbeta and 13 Jbeta primers. Profiled with immunoSEQ multiplex PCR; TCRdb holds only in-frame clones, not every one. The repertoire holds fewer than 200,000 clones, with approximately 88% as singletons. On this clone: Its antigen is not identified.

This receptor was identified in a man between 25 and 39 years old in good health and CMV-seronegative. Specimen: PBMCs.

The CDR3 nucleotides read TGTGCCAGCAGCTTAGTACGGGGACTAGCGGGAAGCAATGAGCAGTTCTTC. Translating gives CASSLVRGLAGSNEQFF. The chain employs TRBV7-8 and TRBJ2-1; 13 bases line up with TRBD2. The CDR3 has 17 amino acids. J was trimmed by 6 bases and V by 1 base; bases with no gene match: 6. Per germline, CDR1 SGHVS and CDR2 FQNEAQ.